What follows are 21 T cell receptor beta chains derived from one specimen sequenced in a study of blood T cell repertoires in COVID-19. Only in-frame clones appear in the TCRdb table, and some are missing; sequencing was by immunoSEQ multiplex PCR. The table records around 200,000 clones, approximately 84% of them present only once. The sequenced sample was PBMCs or T cells enriched from blood (not recorded which). These receptors all come from a woman in her thirties who had recovered from COVID-19.

This clone was seen a single time. The V gene is TRBV7-9, the J gene TRBJ2-5; D perhaps matches TRBD1 (5 bases). The CDR3 is 15 amino acids. Germline CDR1 is SEHNR and CDR2 is FQNEAQ (reference sequence). V was cut by 0 bases and J by 2 bases, with 10 bases left in between. The CDR3 nucleotides read TGTGCCAGCAGCTTAGCAGGGGCCAAACAAGAGACCCAGTACTTC. Amino acids: CASSLAGAKQETQYF.

With regard to this clone: This specimen includes other DNA sequences encoding the same CDR3. The chain recombines TRBV6-5 with TRBJ1-5; tentative D call: TRBD1 (6 bases). Trimming removed 2 bases from V and 7 bases from J, with 12 bases in between. Germline CDR1 reads MNHEY; CDR2 reads SVGAGI. This CDR3 is built from 14 residues. DNA of the CDR3: TGTGCCAGCAGTTACGAGGGGGGGAACCAGCCCCAGCATTTT. Its protein product is CASSYEGGNQPQHF.

The chain has TRBV18 and TRBJ1-2, with 7 positions matching TRBD1. The ends lost 3 bases at V and 7 bases at J; junction bases unmatched: 11. Germline V gene sequence: CDR1 KGHSH, CDR2 LQKENI. CDR3 size: 15 residues. Written as DNA, the CDR3 is TGTGCCAGCTCACCGGGTGGGGACAGCCTCAGTGGCTACACCTTC. Amino acid sequence: CASSPGGDSLSGYTF.

This chain joins TRBV3-1 (or the pseudogene TRBV3-2) and TRBJ2-7; 10 nucleotides line up with TRBD2. The V gene's germline CDR1 is LGHDT and CDR2 YNNKEL (reference sequence). The CDR3 consists of 15 residues. The J segment lost 3 bases and the V segment lost 4 bases, leaving 6 bases of the junction unmatched. CDR3 DNA sequence: TGTGCCAGCAGCCTTCTTAGCGGGAGGAGCTACGAGCAGTACTTC. Its translation: CASSLLSGRSYEQYF.

The gene calls are TRBV7-9 and TRBJ1-5; a weak D match, TRBD1 (5 bases). Trimming took 5 bases from V and 2 from J, leaving 10 bases between them. The CDR3 totals 14 residues. Germline CDR1 SEHNR, CDR2 FQNEAQ (reference sequence). The CDR3 sequence: CASSEDSGNQPQHF. CDR3 nucleotides: TGTGCCAGCAGCGAAGACAGTGGCAATCAGCCCCAGCATTTT. Looking up the rest from reference TRBV7-9 and TRBJ1-5 gives the full variable domain: DTGVSQNPRHKITKRGQNVTFRCDPISEHNRLYWYRQTLGQGPEFLTYFQNEAQLEKSRLLSDRFSAERPKGSFSTLEIQRTEQGDSAMYLCASSEDSGNQPQHFGDGTRLSIL.

This chain connects TRBV27 to TRBJ2-7, with 8 bases aligning to TRBD2. The CDR3 loop spans 16 amino acids. The J segment lost 3 bases and the V segment lost 5 bases, leaving 12 bases of the junction unmatched. Germline V CDR1 and CDR2: MNHEY, SMNVEV (reference sequence). The CDR3 sequence is CASSARGLAGFYEQYV. DNA of the CDR3: TGTGCCAGCAGTGCCCGGGGTCTAGCGGGTTTCTACGAGCAGTACGTC.

The CDR3 DNA sequence: TGTGCCAGCAGTGACTCGGGGACAGGGGTTGAAAAACTGTTTTTT. Its translation: CASSDSGTGVEKLFF. V gene TRBV6-4 combines with J gene TRBJ1-4; the match to TRBD1 covers 10 bases. CDR1 and CDR2 (germline): MRHNA, SNTAGT. There are 15 residues in the CDR3. Trimming cost V 0 bases and J 7 bases; bases outside gene matches: 2.

This chain joins TRBV3-1 (or the pseudogene TRBV3-2) and TRBJ2-5; 15 nucleotides align to TRBD2. This CDR3 has 17 amino acids. Germline V gene sequence: CDR1 LGHDT, CDR2 YNNKEL (reference sequence). Trimming removed 1 base from V and 7 bases from J; junction bases left unmatched: 7. CDR3 in amino acids: CASSQGTGLAGGGTQYF. The CDR3 DNA follows: TGTGCCAGCAGCCAAGGAACGGGACTAGCGGGGGGCGGGACCCAGTACTTC.

This clone was observed a single time. Being one base from a much bigger clone, this may be a read error. The CDR3 is CASSQLPKEAQYF. The CDR3 region has the DNA TGTGCCAGCAGCCAACTACCGAAGGAGGCCCAGTACTTC. The chain employs TRBV14 and TRBJ2-5; tentatively, D is TRBD2 (5 bases). This CDR3 has 13 amino acids. The V and J ends lost 2 bases and 9 bases respectively, with 13 bases between them. Germline CDR1 SGHDN, CDR2 FVKESK.

This clone was observed a handful of times. The CDR3 loop reads CASSLEDRVNSPLHF. DNA of the CDR3: TGTGCCAGCAGCTTAGAGGACAGGGTTAATTCACCCCTCCACTTT. This rearrangement joins TRBV11-2 to TRBJ1-6; TRBD1 agrees at 8 bases. Trimming cost V 0 bases and J 6 bases; bases outside gene matches: 1. CDR3 size: 15 residues. Looked up from germline, CDR1 is SGHAT and CDR2 is FQNNGV. The full variable domain, completed using reference TRBV11-2 and TRBJ1-6, is EAGVAQSPRYKIIEKRQSVAFWCNPISGHATLYWYQQILGQGPKLLIQFQNNGVVDDSQLPKDRFSAERLKGVDSTLKIQPAKLEDSAVYLCASSLEDRVNSPLHFGNGTRLTVT.

Of note for this clone: The sample has other DNA sequences that encode this CDR3 too. The chain is built from TRBV10-3 and TRBJ1-2; 10 nucleotides match TRBD1. Losses at the gene ends were 4 bases for V and 3 bases for J; bases not matched to a gene: 2. CDR3 size: 14 residues. Germline CDR1 reads ENHRY; CDR2 reads SYGVKD. DNA for the CDR3: TGTGCCATCAGTGGACAGGGGGCAGACTATGGCTACACCTTC. This codes for CAISGQGADYGYTF.

The chain is built from TRBV5-1 and TRBJ2-7; weak D call: TRBD1 (5 bases). V lost 7 bases to trimming and J lost 2 bases, with 16 bases between them. CDR1 is SGHRS and CDR2 is YFSETQ in the germline V gene. This CDR3 comprises 14 residues. The CDR3 bases are TGCGCCAGCCGCCAAGATGCAGGGCCCTACGAGCAGTACTTC. Its protein is CASRQDAGPYEQYF. Full variable domain (missing parts from reference TRBV5-1 and TRBJ2-7): KAGVTQTPRYLIKTRGQQVTLSCSPISGHRSVSWYQQTPGQGLQFLFEYFSETQRNKGNFPGRFSGRQFSNSRSEMNVSTLELGDSALYLCASRQDAGPYEQYFGPGTRLTVT.

The chain couples TRBV4-1 to TRBJ2-6; D gene ambiguous. CDR3 size: 15 residues. V was shortened by 2 bases and J by 3 bases, with 8 bases between the two germline ends. Germline values: CDR1 MGHRA, CDR2 YSYEKL. CDR3 amino acids: CASSQLLGGANVLTF. DNA of the CDR3: TGCGCCAGCAGCCAATTGCTAGGTGGGGCCAACGTCCTGACTTTC.

CDR3 in amino acids: CASSLQGTVSNQPQHF. CDR3 in DNA: TGTGCCAGTAGTCTCCAGGGGACGGTGAGCAATCAGCCCCAGCATTTT. J is TRBJ1-5 and V is TRBV19, with a possible D match to TRBD1 (6 bases). The V gene lost 5 bases and the J gene lost 1 base, with 15 bases spanning the gap. CDR3 length: 16 residues. The germline V gene has CDR1 LNHDA and CDR2 SQIVND (reference sequence). Full variable domain (rest looked up from reference TRBV19 and TRBJ1-5): DGGITQSPKYLFRKEGQNVTLSCEQNLNHDAMYWYRQDPGQGLRLIYYSQIVNDFQKGDIAEGYSVSREKKESFPLTVTSAQKNPTAFYLCASSLQGTVSNQPQHFGDGTRLSIL.

The chain links TRBV5-1 to TRBJ1-1; TRBD1 is a possible D gene (5 bases). Trimming took off 2 bases at V and 5 bases at J, with 16 bases between the two ends. CDR3 length: 15 amino acids. Germline V gives CDR1 SGHRS, CDR2 YFSETQ. CDR3 DNA: TGCGCCAGCAGCTTCGTGGGAGGGGCTTGGACTGAAGCTTTCTTT. Translating it yields CASSFVGGAWTEAFF.

The chain joins TRBV28 to TRBJ2-1; 9 nucleotides match TRBD1. The CDR3 is 13 residues long. Germline assignment: CDR1 MDHEN and CDR2 SYDVKM. With 6 bases clipped from V and 8 bases from J, the junction kept 5 bases outside the gene matches. The CDR3 loop is CASSLRQGDEQFF. DNA for the CDR3: TGTGCCAGCAGCTTGAGACAGGGGGATGAGCAGTTCTTC.

The J gene is TRBJ2-4, the V gene TRBV5-1; D is possibly TRBD2 (5 bases). The CDR3 sequence is 16 residues long. V dropped 4 bases and J dropped 3 bases, with 17 bases sitting between them. Germline V CDR1 and CDR2: SGHRS, YFSETQ. The CDR3 DNA follows: TGCGCCAGCAGCGTCACACCCGGGGTGGACAAAAACATTCAGTACTTC. This codes for CASSVTPGVDKNIQYF. Drawing the rest from reference TRBV5-1 and TRBJ2-4, the complete variable domain is KAGVTQTPRYLIKTRGQQVTLSCSPISGHRSVSWYQQTPGQGLQFLFEYFSETQRNKGNFPGRFSGRQFSNSRSEMNVSTLELGDSALYLCASSVTPGVDKNIQYFGAGTRLSVL.

This chain joins TRBV24-1 and TRBJ2-3, with 8 bases matching TRBD2. The germline CDR1 and CDR2 sequences are KGHDR and SFDVKD. Trimming cost V 4 bases and J 6 bases; bases outside gene matches: 8. CDR3 length equals 15 residues. The CDR3: CATSDPIAGRDTQYF. The CDR3 coding sequence is TGTGCCACCAGTGACCCCATAGCGGGGCGGGATACGCAGTATTTT.

The chain recombines TRBV7-2 with TRBJ2-3; D possibly corresponds to TRBD2 (7 bases). V was cut by 1 base and J by 6 bases, with 11 bases left in between. The CDR3 is made up of 14 amino acids. Germline loops: CDR1 SGHTA, CDR2 FQGNSA. The CDR3 spells CASSLVGGADTQYF. The DNA for the CDR3 is TGTGCCAGCAGCTTAGTGGGGGGGGCGGATACGCAGTATTTT.

Only a few counts were recorded for this clone. The chain carries TRBV7-5 and TRBJ1-2; the D call of TRBD1 is as the table states it, not checked on the DNA. TRBV7-5 is shown as a pseudogene. The CDR3 consists of 16 residues. In nucleotides, the CDR3 is TGTGCCAGAAGCCCCCTGTACCGACAGGGAAGCTATGGCTACACCTTC. Its protein product is CARSPLYRQGSYGYTF.

This clone appeared once. The J gene is TRBJ2-1, the V gene TRBV27; 15 bases match TRBD2. The CDR3 spans 17 residues. Germline V gene lookup returns CDR1 MNHEY and CDR2 SMNVEV (reference sequence). V gave up 4 bases and J gave up 6 bases; unmatched junction bases: 7. CDR3 nucleotides: TGTGCCAGCAGTTGGCTGGGACTAGCGGGAGGATCCAATGAGCAGTTCTTC. Its translation is CASSWLGLAGGSNEQFF.